A selection of T cell receptor beta chains follows, all from one sample in a study of spatial heterogeneity in lung cancer. MiXCR, run by TCRdb on the 5' RACE reads, gives a single entry per CDR3 protein. The data hold some 100,000 distinct CDR3 sequences, with around 4.8% observed a single time. The source material was lung tumor tissue, sampled at surgery. These receptors were collected from a male donor with early-stage non-small cell lung cancer. Both conserved end residues are part of each CDR3. A D gene is named only where the DNA matches it firmly. Clone sizes are shown as once, few, many, or a class for an expanded clone.

>few|TRBD2|TRBV6-6|TRBJ2-3
TGTGCCAGCACCCCGCTGCGGGGACTAAGTGGTGATACGCAGTATTTT
CASTPLRGLSGDTQYF
>many|TRBD2|TRBV28|TRBJ2-3
TGTGCCAGCAACCTAGCGGGAGGGCCGGAAGATACGCAGTATTTT
CASNLAGGPEDTQYF
>many|TRBD2|TRBV20-1|TRBJ2-1
TGCAGTGCTAGGCTAGCGGGAGAGAATGAGCAGTTCTTC
CSARLAGENEQFF
>many|TRBD1|TRBV6-6|TRBJ1-6
TGTGCCAGCAGTTTCCCAGGGGGGAATTCACCCCTCCACTTT
CASSFPGGNSPLHF
>many|-|TRBV5-5|TRBJ1-1
TGTGCCAGCAGCTTTGCACCGAACACTGAAGCTTTCTTT
CASSFAPNTEAFF
>few|-|TRBV28|TRBJ2-7
TGTGCCAGCAGTTTAGCCCTGAAGTCGTGGGGCGAGCAGTACTTC
CASSLALKSWGEQYF
>many|-|TRBV28|TRBJ2-5
TGTGCCAGCAGTTCGTTAGCGGAGGCGAGAGAGACCCAGTACTTC
CASSSLAEARETQYF
>many|TRBD2|TRBV20-1|TRBJ2-3
TGCAGTGCTAGTAGCCGGGAGGTCACAGATACGCAGTATTTT
CSASSREVTDTQYF
>many|TRBD1|TRBV28|TRBJ1-5
TGTGCCAGCAGTGTGGACAGGGGAATGGGTCAGCCCCAGCATTTT
CASSVDRGMGQPQHF
>many|TRBD2|TRBV5-5|TRBJ2-3
TGTGCCAGCAGCTCGCTGGGGGGACTAGCGGGAGTATTCCATGGGGATACGCAGTATTTT
CASSSLGGLAGVFHGDTQYF
>many|-|TRBV10-3|TRBJ2-3
TGTGCCATCCGAGAAACAGATACGCAGTATTTT
CAIRETDTQYF
>many|TRBD1|TRBV28|TRBJ2-5
TGTGCCAGCTGGACAGGGAAGTTGGAGACCCAGTACTTC
CASWTGKLETQYF
>many|-|TRBV7-2|TRBJ2-1
TGTGCCAGCAGCTTAGTCGGAGGGAATGAGCAGTTCTTC
CASSLVGGNEQFF